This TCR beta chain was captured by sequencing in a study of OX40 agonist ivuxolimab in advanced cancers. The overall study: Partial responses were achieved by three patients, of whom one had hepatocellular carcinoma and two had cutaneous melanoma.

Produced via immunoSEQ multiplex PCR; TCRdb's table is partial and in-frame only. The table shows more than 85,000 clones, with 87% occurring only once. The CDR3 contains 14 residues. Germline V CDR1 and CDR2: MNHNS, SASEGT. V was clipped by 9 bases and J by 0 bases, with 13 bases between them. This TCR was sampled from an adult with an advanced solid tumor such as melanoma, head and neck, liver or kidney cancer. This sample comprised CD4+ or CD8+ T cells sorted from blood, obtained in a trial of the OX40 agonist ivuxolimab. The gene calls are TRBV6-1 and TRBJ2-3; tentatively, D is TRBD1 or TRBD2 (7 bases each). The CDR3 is CASTRGGSTDTQYF. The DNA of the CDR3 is TGTGCCAGTACCAGGGGGGGAAGCACAGATACGCAGTATTTT.